Listed below are T cell receptor beta chains from one sample, sequenced in a study of OX40 agonist ivuxolimab in advanced cancers. Sequencing used immunoSEQ multiplex PCR; TCRdb keeps in-frame clones, though not all of them. The sample gives over 95,000 clones, 75% to 95% of which show up once; around 0.3% is in the top ten. The sample was CD4+ or CD8+ T cells sorted from blood, taken in a trial of the OX40 agonist ivuxolimab. These receptors were collected from an adult with an advanced solid tumor such as melanoma, head and neck, liver or kidney cancer. The CDR3 runs from the conserved cysteine through the conserved F or W. Fields, in order: clone size, J gene, V gene, D gene, CDR3 DNA, CDR3 protein. A D gene is named only where the DNA matches it firmly. Rows may omit the clone size; those that give it use once, few, many or a size class.

once,TRBJ2-7,TRBV21-1,.,TGTGCCAGCAGCAGACAGGGGGCGCTAGGCTCCTACGAGCAGTACTTC,CASSRQGALGSYEQYF
.,TRBJ1-2,TRBV10-3,TRBD1,TGTGCCATCAGTGAGTTCACAGGGGGAGGCTATGGCTACACCTTC,CAISEFTGGGYGYTF
once,TRBJ2-3,TRBV19,.,TGTGCCAGTAGCCAAGAACGGGGGCCGGTAGATACGCAGTATTTT,CASSQERGPVDTQYF
.,TRBJ2-7,TRBV4-3,.,TGCGCCAGCAGCCAAGAATGGAGGGCAACCTACGAGCAGTACTTC,CASSQEWRATYEQYF
.,TRBJ2-7,TRBV21-1,.,TGTGCCAGCAGCAAAGTATGGAGACTAGAATCCTACGAGCAGTACTTC,CASSKVWRLESYEQYF
once,TRBJ2-1,TRBV5-5,TRBD2,TGTGCCAGCAGCTTGGGGCGAAGGACTAGCGGGAGAAATTACGATGAGCAGTTCTTC,CASSLGRRTSGRNYDEQFF
.,TRBJ2-2,TRBV5-1,.,TGCGCCAGCACCTTACAGGATAAGAACACCGGGGAGCTGTTTTTT,CASTLQDKNTGELFF
.,TRBJ1-1,TRBV10-1,.,TGCGCCAGCAGTGCGGACCAGAACACTGAAGCTTTCTTT,CASSADQNTEAFF
.,TRBJ2-7,TRBV6-5,TRBD1,TGTGCCAGCAGCCGGACAGGGAACTACGAGCAGTACTTC,CASSRTGNYEQYF
.,TRBJ2-7,TRBV6-5,.,TGTGCCAGCAGTTTCGGGACACCGTCCTACGAGCAGTACTTC,CASSFGTPSYEQYF
.,TRBJ2-7,TRBV9,TRBD2,TGTGCCAGCAGCGTAGCAGTTGGTGGTAGCGGGAGGTACGAGCAGTACTTC,CASSVAVGGSGRYEQYF
.,TRBJ2-1,TRBV29-1,TRBD1,TGCAGCGTTGAAGATGCAGGGGGATTCGATGAGCAGTTCTTC,CSVEDAGGFDEQFF
.,TRBJ2-5,TRBV7-9,.,TGTGCCAGCAGCTTAGCCGTGGGGGGCCAAGAGACCCAGTACTTC,CASSLAVGGQETQYF
.,TRBJ2-1,TRBV7-2,TRBD1,TGTGCCAGCAGGCAGGGGGATCCCTACAATGAGCAGTTCTTC,CASRQGDPYNEQFF
.,TRBJ1-5,TRBV4-3,.,TGCGCCAGCAGCCAAGGGGCAGAGAGGGGACAGCCCCAGCATTTT,CASSQGAERGQPQHF
.,TRBJ2-7,TRBV30,TRBD2,TGTGCCTGGAGTGTACTTGGCGGGGGCTACGAGCAGTACTTC,CAWSVLGGGYEQYF
.,TRBJ1-4,TRBV29-1,.,TGCAGCGCATCCCGTTCCGGAGACTTGTTAATAGGTGAAAAACTGTTTTTT,CSASRSGDLLIGEKLFF
.,TRBJ1-3,TRBV18,.,TGTGCCAGCTCACTCGCGGGAGACTCTGGAAACACCATATATTTT,CASSLAGDSGNTIYF
.,TRBJ1-4,TRBV7-2,.,TGTGCCAGCAGCGAAACCGGGGTGAATGAAAAACTGTTTTTT,CASSETGVNEKLFF
.,TRBJ1-1,TRBV6-6,TRBD1,TGTGCCACCGGGACAGCGAACACTGAAGCTTTCTTT,CATGTANTEAFF
.,TRBJ2-7,TRBV18,.,TGTGCCAGCTCGGTGGGCCCGGCCTACGAGCAGTACTTC,CASSVGPAYEQYF
.,TRBJ2-6,TRBV19,TRBD1,TGTGCCAGTAGTATAAGTGGGACAGGGTTTCCTGGGGCCAACGTCCTGACTTTC,CASSISGTGFPGANVLTF
.,TRBJ1-1,TRBV23-1,TRBD1,TGCGCCAGCAGTCAAAACAGGGGCTGGGCCGGGACAAGAAATACGAACACTGAAGCTTTCTTT,CASSQNRGWAGTRNTNTEAFF
.,TRBJ2-3,TRBV5-1,TRBD2,TGCGCCAGCAGCCGCCTACTAGCGAATGTCACAGATACGCAGTATTTT,CASSRLLANVTDTQYF
.,TRBJ2-7,TRBV7-2,TRBD2,TGTGCCAGCAGCTTATCGGGACTAGAAACCTACGAGCAGTACTTC,CASSLSGLETYEQYF
.,TRBJ2-3,TRBV7-3,.,TGTGCCAGCAGCTTAACACCCGCGGAGGGGTTAGATACGCAGTATTTT,CASSLTPAEGLDTQYF
.,TRBJ2-5,TRBV28,.,TGTGCCAGCAGTTTATATTTAGCGAGCCGGGAGACCCAGTACTTC,CASSLYLASRETQYF
.,TRBJ1-1,TRBV5-4,.,TGTGCCAGCAGCTTGGGCCGGGGTTGGACTGAAGCTTTCTTT,CASSLGRGWTEAFF
.,TRBJ2-7,TRBV6-6,.,TGTGCCAGCAGTTACTCGACCGGCCCCTACGAGCAGTACTTC,CASSYSTGPYEQYF
.,TRBJ1-4,TRBV28,.,TGTGCCAGCAGTCGTATCTACGGTAATGAAAAACTGTTTTTT,CASSRIYGNEKLFF
.,TRBJ2-3,TRBV4-2,TRBD2,TGTGCCAGCAGCCAAGGGGCGGGAGGTAATTCAGATACGCAGTATTTT,CASSQGAGGNSDTQYF
few,TRBJ2-7,TRBV6-6,TRBD2,TGTGCCAGCAGCCGAACTAGCGGGAGGCCCGACGAGCAGTACTTC,CASSRTSGRPDEQYF
.,TRBJ1-5,TRBV19,.,TGTGCCAGCACGACGGGGAGCGATCAGCCCCAGCATTTT,CASTTGSDQPQHF
.,TRBJ1-4,TRBV28,TRBD1,TGTGCCAGCAGATCCGGGACAGTCCTCGAAAAACTGTTTTTT,CASRSGTVLEKLFF
.,TRBJ1-1,TRBV11-2,TRBD1,TGTGCCAGCAGCTCACGACAGGGCCTCATGAACACTGAAGCTTTCTTT,CASSSRQGLMNTEAFF
.,TRBJ2-2,TRBV7-9,TRBD1,TGTGCCAGCAGCTTAGGGGACAGGGACACCGGGGAGCTGTTTTTT,CASSLGDRDTGELFF
.,TRBJ2-1,TRBV10-3,TRBD1,TGTGCCATCAGGAATACAGGGGGCTCCTACAATGAGCAGTTCTTC,CAIRNTGGSYNEQFF
once,TRBJ2-6,TRBV6-5,.,TGTGCCACCCAACCTCGGCAAAGTCATGCCAACGTCCTGACTTTC,CATQPRQSHANVLTF
.,TRBJ2-5,TRBV19,TRBD2,TGTGCCAGTAGCCTAACTAGCGGGAGTCGGGAGACCCAGTACTTC,CASSLTSGSRETQYF
once,TRBJ2-5,TRBV7-2,TRBD2,TGTGCCAGCAGCCGTAGCGGGAGCACGGAGACCCAGTACTTC,CASSRSGSTETQYF
.,TRBJ1-2,TRBV4-1,TRBD1,TGCGCCAGCAGCCAGAGGGACAGGGGGCGCATCGGGGCGGGTGGCTACACCTTC,CASSQRDRGRIGAGGYTF
few,TRBJ1-2,TRBV7-9,TRBD1,TGTGCCAGCAGCTCATCAGGGGGCCAGATCTATGGCTACACCTTC,CASSSSGGQIYGYTF
.,TRBJ2-3,TRBV6-1,.,TGTGCCAGCAGTGTTTCCCAGACTAGCACAGATACGCAGTATTTT,CASSVSQTSTDTQYF
.,TRBJ2-1,TRBV20-1,.,TGCAGTGCTCAACCAGGACCCCGGGGGTTCTTC,CSAQPGPRGFF
.,TRBJ2-3,TRBV5-1,.,TGCGCCAGCAGCTTGGGGGGGCCGGGCACAGATACGCAGTATTTT,CASSLGGPGTDTQYF
.,TRBJ2-7,TRBV16,TRBD2,TGTGCCAGCAGCCCGGGACTAGCGGCCCCCTACGAGCAGTACTTC,CASSPGLAAPYEQYF
.,TRBJ2-7,TRBV6-1,TRBD2,TGTGCCAGCAGTTCGCGGACTAGCGGGATCTACGAGCAGTACTTC,CASSSRTSGIYEQYF
few,TRBJ2-1,TRBV28,TRBD2,TGTGCCAGCATTTGGAGCGGGAGTTACCATGAGCAGTTCTTC,CASIWSGSYHEQFF
.,TRBJ2-1,TRBV19,.,TGTGCCAGTAGTCTGCTCGGACAGACTTTATACAATGAGCAGTTCTTC,CASSLLGQTLYNEQFF
once,TRBJ1-6,TRBV28,TRBD1,TGTGCCAGCAGTTCAACCCAACAGGGGGCCGTAGGTCCACCCCTCCACTTT,CASSSTQQGAVGPPLHF
.,TRBJ2-7,TRBV5-1,TRBD1,TGCGCCAGCAGCTTGCGACAGGGGCGGCTCGAGCAGTACTTC,CASSLRQGRLEQYF
.,TRBJ2-2,TRBV5-1,.,TGCGCCAGCAGCTCGTGGGCCCCGGGGACCGGGGAGCTGTTTTTT,CASSSWAPGTGELFF
.,TRBJ2-3,TRBV7-2,.,TGTGCCAGCAGCTCCTCTAGCGTATTTGCAGATACGCAGTATTTT,CASSSSSVFADTQYF
.,TRBJ2-1,TRBV7-2,TRBD2,TGTGCCAGCAGCTCCCTAGCGGGAGGGTGGAATGAGCAGTTCTTC,CASSSLAGGWNEQFF
.,TRBJ2-7,TRBV27,.,TGTGCCAGCAGTCCCCGGGAGGGGGCGGTTTACGAGCAGTACTTC,CASSPREGAVYEQYF